The clone carrying this T cell receptor beta chain has a handful of counts. Its specificity is not known. The entry originates in a study of beta chain features in type 1 diabetes. V lost 5 bases to trimming and J lost 4 bases; unmatched junction nucleotides: 13. Germline CDR1 SEHNR, CDR2 FQNEAQ (reference sequence). The CDR3 sequence is 16 residues long. Expressed TCRB transcripts were sequenced because the entire RNA isolate underwent reverse transcription. The assay was immunoSEQ multiplex PCR, and TCRdb's table has in-frame clones only and misses some. Here the sample spans around 150,000 clones, roughly 7.2% being singletons. Study findings and constraints: Equally in patients and controls, shorter templates might have been favored by PCR. The VDJ junctions of type 1 diabetes patients carried fewer insertions and more deletions. Patients' naive, central memory and Treg TCRB repertoires seemed closer to one another than those of healthy donors.

Markers CD45RO/CCR7/CD25/CD127/CD95/CD27 served to sort CD4+ naive, central memory, regulatory and stem cell-like memory cells. The chain links TRBV7-9 to TRBJ2-5, with TRBD2 matching 7 bases. The TCR sequence derives from a woman younger than 45 in good health. Sample: central memory CD4+ T cells from blood. The CDR3 spells CASSPWGAGEGETQYF. Written as DNA, the CDR3 is TGTGCCAGCAGCCCCTGGGGTGCGGGAGAGGGAGAGACCCAGTACTTC.